The clone carrying this T cell receptor beta chain was detected only once. The data derive from a study of blood T cells in healthy people across ages. Next came a second PCR, run for roughly 7 to 12 cycles, which used a sample-barcoded 5' primer along with a J-beta primer mix. Each single sample gave us at least 2.5 million CDR3-containing paired-end reads. TCRdb reprocessed the 5' RACE reads via MiXCR and lists one record per CDR3 protein. The table has roughly 860,000 distinct CDR3 sequences, approximately 67% seen once. The receptor was isolated from a man aged 25-45 years in good health. Sequencing input: blood.

CDR3 loop: CASSQIGGEQYNEQYF. The CDR3 DNA sequence: TGTGCCAGCAGCCAGATTGGGGGGGAGCAATACAATGAGCAGTACTTC. The chain uses TRBV4-2 and TRBJ2-5; 7 bases are shared with TRBD2. Germline CDR1 is LGHNA and CDR2 is YNFKEQ. With V trimmed by 3 bases and J by 11 bases, 18 bases remained unmatched. The CDR3 totals 16 residues.